This T cell receptor (beta chain) was recovered during a study of Graves' ophthalmopathy and Graves' hyperthyroidism. Study-wide findings and caveats: Stable hyperthyroidism and ophthalmopathy were told apart by a 13-signature model, which achieved roughly 89% sensitivity and roughly 76% specificity.

Ophthalmopathy cases showed moderate-to-severe activity, scoring CAS ≥3 and NOSPECS ≥4, with duration under 3 months. About 10 ml of fresh blood yielded the PBMCs by density gradient. Researchers took RNA transcripts and amplified TCR beta CDR3 regions from them. HTBI primers were employed in first-round RT-PCR, then a second-round multiplex PCR followed. TCRdb itself ran the multiplex PCR reads through MiXCR, one entry per CDR3 protein. The sample has under 400,000 distinct CDR3 sequences; roughly 15% are singletons. In this sample, this clonotype turned up many times. Its antigen is unidentified. Trimming at V came to 2 bases and at J to 6 bases, leaving 7 bases not matched to a gene. The CDR3 is 15 residues long. The germline V gene encodes CDR1 MNHEY and CDR2 SVGAGI.

J is TRBJ1-1 and V is TRBV6-5, with 9 nucleotides matching TRBD1. The receptor comes from an adult man with Graves' ophthalmopathy. The specimen sequenced was peripheral blood. The CDR3 region has the DNA TGTGCCAGCAGTTACGCAAGCCGGGACAGGGCTGAAGCTTTCTTT. Its translation: CASSYASRDRAEAFF.